This is a list of T cell receptor beta chains from one sample in a study of CD8+CD57+ T cells in acquired aplastic anemia. One entry per CDR3 protein, called by TCRdb with MiXCR from the reads. The sample lists around 160,000 distinct CDR3 sequences; roughly 48% were seen once. Sequences were obtained from sorted CD4+, CD8+, or CD8+CD57+ T cells (not recorded which) from PBMCs. The receptor set was obtained from a human donor with aplastic anemia. CDR3s include the opening cysteine and the closing phenylalanine or tryptophan. The size of a clone is reported for some rows only, either as once, few or many, or as a class for expanded clones.

abundance: medium-sized
len: 12
j_gene: TRBJ1-5
v_gene: TRBV7-9
CDR3aa: CASSLSNQPQHF

abundance: medium-sized
len: 11
j_gene: TRBJ1-2
v_gene: TRBV2
CDR3aa: CASSVFDGYTF

abundance: many
len: 17
j_gene: TRBJ2-7
v_gene: TRBV14
CDR3aa: CASSQDVGVGGLYEQYF

abundance: many
len: 14
j_gene: TRBJ2-1
v_gene: TRBV19
CDR3aa: CASKGTSGMDEQFF

abundance: few
len: 13
j_gene: TRBJ2-5
v_gene: TRBV7-2
CDR3aa: CASSFGVLETQYF

abundance: many
len: 14
j_gene: TRBJ2-3
v_gene: TRBV20-1
CDR3aa: CSAGPQIRGDTQYF

abundance: many
len: 13
j_gene: TRBJ1-2
v_gene: TRBV6-1
CDR3aa: CATDRGANYGYTF

abundance: few
len: 15
j_gene: TRBJ2-2
v_gene: TRBV6-4
CDR3aa: CASSDSRGVTGELFF

abundance: NA
len: 16
j_gene: TRBJ2-3
v_gene: TRBV7-8
CDR3aa: CASSQGGTGDWDTQYF

abundance: many
len: 15
j_gene: TRBJ2-3
v_gene: TRBV12-3/TRBV12-4
CDR3aa: CASSNPGQGTDTQYF

abundance: NA
len: 15
j_gene: TRBJ2-2
v_gene: TRBV15
CDR3aa: CATSRQGALPGELFF

abundance: many
len: 14
j_gene: TRBJ1-1
v_gene: TRBV11-2
CDR3aa: CASSPRVQDTEAFF

abundance: many
len: 13
j_gene: TRBJ2-3
v_gene: TRBV5-5
CDR3aa: CASSLSSADTQYF

abundance: NA
len: 11
j_gene: TRBJ1-1
v_gene: TRBV14
CDR3aa: CASSGHTEAFF

abundance: few
len: 14
j_gene: TRBJ1-4
v_gene: TRBV6-1
CDR3aa: CASRTGTIDEKLFF

abundance: many
len: 16
j_gene: TRBJ2-5
v_gene: TRBV4-2
CDR3aa: CASSQAGTGGLETQYF

abundance: many
len: 14
j_gene: TRBJ2-5
v_gene: TRBV12-5
CDR3aa: CASGLGLLKETQYF

abundance: many
len: 13
j_gene: TRBJ1-2
v_gene: TRBV7-2
CDR3aa: CASSRDGGGGYTF

abundance: NA
len: 16
j_gene: TRBJ2-5
v_gene: TRBV7-3
CDR3aa: CASSPAGVGPQETQYF

abundance: NA
len: 14
j_gene: TRBJ2-7
v_gene: TRBV4-1
CDR3aa: CAGSPDFSGYEQYF

abundance: few
len: 17
j_gene: TRBJ1-5
v_gene: TRBV5-6
CDR3aa: CASSSLTGTGFDQPQHF

abundance: NA
len: 15
j_gene: TRBJ2-7
v_gene: TRBV28
CDR3aa: CASRLVGTSGYEQYF

abundance: medium-sized
len: 14
j_gene: TRBJ1-2
v_gene: TRBV2
CDR3aa: CASSEAQRGDGYTF

abundance: NA
len: 13
j_gene: TRBJ1-5
v_gene: TRBV20-1
CDR3aa: CSAAKTYNQPQHF

abundance: many
len: 16
j_gene: TRBJ2-4
v_gene: TRBV7-8
CDR3aa: CASSPDRAGAKNIQYF

abundance: NA
len: 16
j_gene: TRBJ1-1
v_gene: TRBV5-1
CDR3aa: CASSLMDSRMNTEAFF

abundance: NA
len: 15
j_gene: TRBJ2-1
v_gene: TRBV20-1
CDR3aa: CSAREEGQGEDEQFF

abundance: NA
len: 15
j_gene: TRBJ1-5
v_gene: TRBV2
CDR3aa: CASTQQGAPTQPQHF

abundance: few
len: 16
j_gene: TRBJ2-7
v_gene: TRBV27
CDR3aa: CASSLGLAGGAYEQYF

abundance: NA
len: 14
j_gene: TRBJ1-1
v_gene: TRBV2
CDR3aa: CASTRGLMNTEAFF

abundance: NA
len: 15
j_gene: TRBJ1-5
v_gene: TRBV6-1
CDR3aa: CASRVIGASNQPQHF

abundance: NA
len: 14
j_gene: TRBJ1-6
v_gene: TRBV28
CDR3aa: CASSSLDGNSPLHF

abundance: NA
len: 11
j_gene: TRBJ1-1
v_gene: TRBV29-1
CDR3aa: CSADTNTEAFF

abundance: NA
len: 13
j_gene: TRBJ1-1
v_gene: TRBV7-3
CDR3aa: CASSLKPGTEAFF

abundance: NA
len: 14
j_gene: TRBJ2-2
v_gene: TRBV6-1
CDR3aa: CASSRRGVPGELFF

abundance: many
len: 19
j_gene: TRBJ2-2
v_gene: TRBV12-3/TRBV12-4
CDR3aa: CASSLTTLAGFRNTGELFF

abundance: NA
len: 16
j_gene: TRBJ2-3
v_gene: TRBV11-2
CDR3aa: CASSHSSGAVADTQYF

abundance: NA
len: 12
j_gene: TRBJ2-7
v_gene: TRBV7-9
CDR3aa: CASSTAAYEQYF

abundance: NA
len: 15
j_gene: TRBJ2-3
v_gene: TRBV12-3/TRBV12-4
CDR3aa: CASTDVGVSTDTQYF

abundance: NA
len: 14
j_gene: TRBJ1-1
v_gene: TRBV7-6
CDR3aa: CASSPWDRNTEAFF

abundance: many
len: 14
j_gene: TRBJ2-2
v_gene: TRBV14
CDR3aa: CASSQAILAGELFF

abundance: NA
len: 11
j_gene: TRBJ1-2
v_gene: TRBV7-9
CDR3aa: CASGSDYGYTF

abundance: NA
len: 12
j_gene: TRBJ2-5
v_gene: TRBV19
CDR3aa: CASRQGKETQYF

abundance: NA
len: 11
j_gene: TRBJ1-3
v_gene: TRBV9
CDR3aa: CASRRGNTIYF

abundance: NA
len: 13
j_gene: TRBJ1-2
v_gene: TRBV2
CDR3aa: CASRGQGIYGYTF

abundance: NA
len: 12
j_gene: TRBJ1-1
v_gene: TRBV29-1
CDR3aa: CSSGRMNTEAFF

abundance: few
len: 18
j_gene: TRBJ2-5
v_gene: TRBV5-1
CDR3aa: CASSLLGTSGSGRETQYF

abundance: NA
len: 16
j_gene: TRBJ2-7
v_gene: TRBV19
CDR3aa: CASSISYQTPNYEQYF

abundance: NA
len: 13
j_gene: TRBJ1-2
v_gene: TRBV7-9
CDR3aa: CATRQHNNYGYTF

abundance: many
len: 16
j_gene: TRBJ2-7
v_gene: TRBV6-5
CDR3aa: CASSSSTSGSSYEQYF

abundance: few
len: 16
j_gene: TRBJ2-7
v_gene: TRBV9
CDR3aa: CASSVNGQGVTYEQYF

abundance: NA
len: 12
j_gene: TRBJ1-1
v_gene: TRBV10-3
CDR3aa: CAISDGGTEAFF

abundance: NA
len: 14
j_gene: TRBJ1-3
v_gene: TRBV30
CDR3aa: CAWSVQFSGNTTHF

abundance: many
len: 14
j_gene: TRBJ1-5
v_gene: TRBV25-1
CDR3aa: CASSEMDSNQPQHF

abundance: NA
len: 15
j_gene: TRBJ1-4
v_gene: TRBV10-3
CDR3aa: CASSESGQGVEKLFF

abundance: NA
len: 12
j_gene: TRBJ2-3
v_gene: TRBV7-2
CDR3aa: CASSVSVKAQYF

abundance: many
len: 13
j_gene: TRBJ2-3
v_gene: TRBV4-2
CDR3aa: CASSQDVGDTQYF

abundance: NA
len: 15
j_gene: TRBJ1-5
v_gene: TRBV27
CDR3aa: CASTKIQGSDQPQHF

abundance: many
len: 14
j_gene: TRBJ1-4
v_gene: TRBV6-1
CDR3aa: CASSTHEGREKLFF